Below are 7 T cell receptor beta chains sequenced from a single sample in a study of T cell responses to AZD1222 COVID-19 vaccine. Produced via immunoSEQ multiplex PCR; TCRdb's table is partial and in-frame only. The sample consists of some 180,000 clones, around 90% of them appearing once. The sequencing here drew on peripheral blood, taken 28 days after the second AZD1222 dose. The receptors were sampled from an adult who received the AZD1222 COVID-19 vaccine.

This chain connects TRBV11-2 to TRBJ2-1; 7 bases line up with TRBD2. This CDR3 contains 13 residues. CDR1 and CDR2 (germline): SGHAT, FQNNGV. V lost 5 bases to trimming and J lost 7 bases; unmatched junction nucleotides: 5. CDR3 region: CASSQGRANEQFF. CDR3 DNA: TGTGCCAGCAGCCAAGGGAGGGCTAATGAGCAGTTCTTC.

The rearrangement joins TRBV9 to TRBJ1-3; D may be TRBD1 (5 bases). Per germline, CDR1 SGDLS and CDR2 YYNGEE. The V end lost 0 bases, the J end lost 0 bases, and 13 bases lay between the germline ends. CDR3 length equals 17 residues. The CDR3, as DNA: TGTGCCAGCAGCGTAGTATGGGACGTGAGCTCTGGAAACACCATATATTTT. Residues: CASSVVWDVSSGNTIYF.

The gene calls are TRBV19 and TRBJ1-1, with D hard to call. V lost 4 bases, J lost 0 bases, and 9 bases lay in between. The CDR3 spans 14 residues. Germline CDR1 and CDR2: LNHDA and SQIVND (reference sequence). The CDR3 sequence: CASSRGPMNTEAFF. For the CDR3, the DNA is TGTGCCAGTAGTAGAGGGCCTATGAACACTGAAGCTTTCTTT.

The chain employs TRBV27 and TRBJ2-3; 11 bases match TRBD2. Per the germline V gene, CDR1 is MNHEY and CDR2 is SMNVEV (reference sequence). After removal of 5 bases from V and 6 bases from J, the junction contained 10 bases not matched to a gene. CDR3 length equals 16 residues. The CDR3 sequence: CASSRTIAGGPDTQYF. CDR3 sequence (DNA): TGTGCCAGCAGTCGAACAATAGCGGGGGGGCCGGATACGCAGTATTTT.

This clone has just one count. J is TRBJ2-7 and V is TRBV14; D may be TRBD1 (6 bases). V was pared by 1 base and J by 2 bases, with 24 bases between. Germline loops: CDR1 SGHDN, CDR2 FVKESK. There are 19 residues in the CDR3. CDR3 DNA sequence: TGTGCCAGCAGCCAAGTTGGGACACCGAACCCACAAGGGGCCTACGAGCAGTACTTC. This sequence encodes CASSQVGTPNPQGAYEQYF.

The chain uses TRBV5-6 and TRBJ2-5; D is undetermined. Deletions cut 1 base from V and 2 bases from J, with 9 bases between. CDR1 and CDR2 from the germline V gene are SGHDT and YYEEEE. There are 14 residues in the CDR3. CDR3 amino acids: CASSLRGAQETQYF. Written as DNA, the CDR3 is TGTGCCAGCAGCTTGAGAGGAGCTCAAGAGACCCAGTACTTC. Combining the CDR3 with reference TRBV5-6 and TRBJ2-5 gives the whole variable domain DAGVTQSPTHLIKTRGQQVTLRCSPKSGHDTVSWYQQALGQGPQFIFQYYEEEERQRGNFPDRFSGHQFPNYSSELNVNALLLGDSALYLCASSLRGAQETQYFGPGTRLLVL.

Here the CDR3 reads CASSQQGPFWAQYF. As DNA, the CDR3 is TGTGCCAGTAGTCAACAGGGTCCGTTCTGGGCCCAGTACTTC. The V and J genes are TRBV19 and TRBJ2-5; TRBD1 might be the D (6 bases). The CDR3 length is 14 residues. Germline CDR1 LNHDA, CDR2 SQIVND (reference sequence). Trimming left V 5 bases short and J 9 bases short, with 19 bases between.